Listed below are T cell receptor beta chains from one sample, sequenced in a study of shared clonotypes between healthy human individuals. Some clones are missing from TCRdb's copy, which holds only in-frame ones; the method was immunoSEQ multiplex PCR. Altogether roughly 1 million clones are present, approximately 80% being singletons, with the ten largest covering about 0.52%. Sequencing used memory CD4+ T cells from PBMCs. The receptor source for this set is a man aged 18-30 years in good health. Some clones in this sample may be carry-over from other donors' samples. CDR3s include the opening cysteine and the closing phenylalanine or tryptophan. D genes are given only for firm matches. The listing skips clone size in some rows; elsewhere it reads once, few, many or a size class.

V,J,size,D,DNA,CDR3
TRBV27,TRBJ2-5,few,-,TGTGCCAGCAGTCCGTCTGGGGAGACCCAGTACTTC,CASSPSGETQYF
TRBV28,TRBJ1-1,few,-,TGTGCCAGCAGTTTATCCCCCCACAGGGAAGGGAGGGACACTGAAGCTTTCTTT,CASSLSPHREGRDTEAFF
TRBV13,TRBJ2-7,-,TRBD2,TGTGCCAGCAGCTTCGGGTTCCTAGCGGGCGAATCCTACGAGCAGTACTTC,CASSFGFLAGESYEQYF
TRBV21-1,TRBJ1-2,-,-,TGTGCCAGCAGCAAATTGGTGCAGGGGACAAGCGGCTACACCTTC,CASSKLVQGTSGYTF
TRBV5-6,TRBJ2-3,-,-,TGTGCCAGCAGCTTGGTCGGGGCTAGCGTTACAGATACGCAGTATTTT,CASSLVGASVTDTQYF
TRBV7-8,TRBJ1-1,few,-,TGTGCCAGCAGCTTAGACGGGGGTGTTTCCACTGAAGCTTTCTTT,CASSLDGGVSTEAFF
TRBV18,TRBJ2-1,once,-,TGTGCCAGCTCACCCCGGGGAGACACCAACTCCTACAATGAGCAGTTCTTC,CASSPRGDTNSYNEQFF
TRBV5-1,TRBJ2-3,-,TRBD1,TGCGCCAGCAGCCCGAGCACTGCCGGGACAGGGTCCACAGATACGCAGTATTTT,CASSPSTAGTGSTDTQYF
TRBV9,TRBJ2-1,-,-,TGTGCCAGCAGCGCGGAAACAGCGAGGCAGTTCTTC,CASSAETARQFF
TRBV7-3,TRBJ2-5,once,-,TGTGCCAGCAGCTTAGATTCGGAGACCCAGTACTTC,CASSLDSETQYF
TRBV5-1,TRBJ1-1,-,TRBD1,TGCGCCAGCAGCGCGGGCGGGGACAGGGCCCCGGGCACTGAAGCTTTCTTT,CASSAGGDRAPGTEAFF
TRBV10-3,TRBJ2-1,-,TRBD2,TGTGCCATCAGCCAACTAGCGGGACGGTACAATGAGCAGTTCTTC,CAISQLAGRYNEQFF
TRBV29-1,TRBJ2-3,-,-,TGCAGCGTTGATTTTAGGCCTACGCAGTATTTT,CSVDFRPTQYF
TRBV6-5,TRBJ2-1,few,TRBD2,TGTGCCAGCAGTTCCCGGGGGGAGAGGGTCAATGAGCAGTTCTTC,CASSSRGERVNEQFF
TRBV9,TRBJ1-2,-,TRBD1,TGTGCCAGCAGCGTGACCGGGACAGCCTTCTATGGCTACACCTTC,CASSVTGTAFYGYTF
TRBV7-3,TRBJ2-5,-,TRBD2,TGTGCCAGCAGCTCTACTAGCGGGAGGAGGGGAGAGACCCAGTACTTC,CASSSTSGRRGETQYF
TRBV9,TRBJ2-2,-,TRBD2,TGTGCCAGCAGCGTAGGGCGAAACAACAACGGGGGAGGGCCCATTAGCGGGGAGCTGTTTTTT,CASSVGRNNNGGGPISGELFF
TRBV11-3,TRBJ2-3,-,-,TGTGCCAGCAGCAGGGGGGGAAGCACAGATACGCAGTATTTT,CASSRGGSTDTQYF
TRBV30,TRBJ2-4,once,-,TGTGCCTGGAGTGTACCCGGGTTTAGTCTAGTAGGCCTAGGCGGGGCCAAAAACATTCAGTACTTC,CAWSVPGFSLVGLGGAKNIQYF
TRBV29-1,TRBJ2-7,-,TRBD2,TGCAGCGTTCGTACCACTAGCGACGAGCAGTACTTC,CSVRTTSDEQYF
TRBV7-3,TRBJ1-1,-,-,TGTGCCAGCAGCCCCCAGTGGAACACTGAAGCTTTCTTT,CASSPQWNTEAFF
TRBV7-8,TRBJ2-5,-,TRBD1,TGTGCCAGCAGCTACAGACAGGGCCCTCAAGAGACCCAGTACTTC,CASSYRQGPQETQYF
TRBV29-1,TRBJ2-5,-,-,TGCAGCGTTGGAGGGTACGAGACCCAGTACTTC,CSVGGYETQYF
TRBV18,TRBJ1-4,-,-,TGTGCCAGCTCACCAAGCGCCACTGAAAAACTGTTTTTT,CASSPSATEKLFF
TRBV6-5,TRBJ2-7,-,TRBD2,TGTGCCAGCAAAGCTAGGACTAGCTCCCACGAGCAGTACTTC,CASKARTSSHEQYF
TRBV6-1,TRBJ2-3,-,-,TGTGCCAGCAAATTGACCCTGGCAGATACGCAGTATTTT,CASKLTLADTQYF
TRBV20-1,TRBJ2-5,-,-,TGCAGTGCTGGACAGCAAGAGACCCAGTACTTC,CSAGQQETQYF
TRBV4-1,TRBJ2-4,-,-,TGCGCCAGCAGCCAAGAAGCTATCCAAGCCAAAAACATTCAGTACTTC,CASSQEAIQAKNIQYF
TRBV4-2,TRBJ1-5,-,TRBD1,TGTGCCAGCAGCCAAGGGGGACAGCTTAATCAGCCCCAGCATTTT,CASSQGGQLNQPQHF
TRBV5-1,TRBJ2-1,-,-,TGCGCCAGCAGGCTAGCAGCCTACAATGAGCAGTTCTTC,CASRLAAYNEQFF
TRBV7-2,TRBJ1-2,few,TRBD1,TGTGCCAGCAGCTTAGCGGCACAGGGGAGCTATGGCTACACCTTC,CASSLAAQGSYGYTF
TRBV20-1,TRBJ2-1,-,-,TGCAGTGCTGAAGGCAACAATGAGCAGTTCTTC,CSAEGNNEQFF
TRBV4-2,TRBJ2-7,few,-,TGTGCCAGCAGCCAAGGCGATGGACTCTACGAGCAGTACTTC,CASSQGDGLYEQYF
TRBV4-1,TRBJ2-3,once,-,TGCGCCAGCAGCCAAGTTTCCCTCGGGGATACGCAGTATTTT,CASSQVSLGDTQYF
TRBV5-4,TRBJ2-1,-,-,TGTGCCAGCAGCTTGGCCTCAGGGTTCAATGAGCAGTTCTTC,CASSLASGFNEQFF
TRBV19,TRBJ2-5,once,TRBD2,TGTGCCAGTAGAGTAGCGGGAGGGCAAGAGACCCAGTACTTC,CASRVAGGQETQYF
TRBV27,TRBJ2-7,many,TRBD1,TGTGCCAGCAGTAACCGGGACAGGGAACGCGAGCAGTACTTC,CASSNRDREREQYF
TRBV11-2,TRBJ1-2,-,-,TGTGCCAGCAGCTTAGTACCCGGGACACCAGACTATGGCTACACCTTC,CASSLVPGTPDYGYTF
TRBV5-1,TRBJ2-6,-,-,TGCGCCAGCACCGCCAGGGTAGGCTCTGGGGCCAACGTCCTGACTTTC,CASTARVGSGANVLTF
TRBV5-1,TRBJ2-7,few,-,TGCGCCAGCAGCTTGGGTCTGGGTAGCCACGAGCAGTACTTC,CASSLGLGSHEQYF
TRBV7-6,TRBJ2-1,once,-,TGTGCCATCGGCTCCGGAAGGTACAATGAGCAGTTCTTC,CAIGSGRYNEQFF
TRBV7-2,TRBJ2-7,-,TRBD2,TGTGCCAGCAGCTTTAGGGGACAAAGGACTAGCGGGAGTTGGAGGCAGTACTTC,CASSFRGQRTSGSWRQYF
TRBV5-1,TRBJ2-1,-,-,TGCGCCAGCGGTTCTGCTGGATACAATGAGCAGTTCTTC,CASGSAGYNEQFF
TRBV5-1,TRBJ2-1,once,TRBD1,TGCGCCAGCAGCCTCCCCGGGACAGGAGTGAATGAGCAGTTCTTC,CASSLPGTGVNEQFF
TRBV5-6,TRBJ2-7,-,-,TGTGCCAGCAGCCAATTAACAGTTCGCGGCTACGAGCAGTACTTC,CASSQLTVRGYEQYF
TRBV2,TRBJ1-5,-,-,TGTGCCAGCAGTGCGCAGGGGTACAATCAGCCCCAGCATTTT,CASSAQGYNQPQHF
TRBV11-1,TRBJ2-1,-,-,TGTGCCAGCCGATCCCCGGGGGCCAACAATGAGCAGTTCTTC,CASRSPGANNEQFF
TRBV6-5,TRBJ2-7,-,TRBD1,TGTGCCAGCAGCCGGACAGGGTATCGGGCTACTGAGCAGTACTTC,CASSRTGYRATEQYF
TRBV5-4,TRBJ2-1,-,-,TGTGCCAGCAGCGGAGGCCGCGGGGAACCTAGCAATGAGCAGTTCTTC,CASSGGRGEPSNEQFF
TRBV7-8,TRBJ1-2,-,TRBD1,TGTGCCAGCAGCTTAAAACCCTGGGGACAGGGGGCTCTGGGCTATGGCTACACCTTC,CASSLKPWGQGALGYGYTF
TRBV5-1,TRBJ1-5,-,-,TGCGCCAGCAGCTTGGAGGGTACCAATCAGCCCCAGCATTTT,CASSLEGTNQPQHF
TRBV2,TRBJ2-7,-,-,TGTGCCAGCAGACAGGACGGCCCCCACGAGCAGTACTTC,CASRQDGPHEQYF
TRBV4-3,TRBJ1-2,-,-,TGCGCCAGCAGCCAGGCGCGGGGGGACTGGGGCTACACCTTC,CASSQARGDWGYTF
TRBV6-6,TRBJ2-3,-,TRBD2,TGTGCCAGCAGCCCACGACTAGCGGCGAGCACAGATACGCAGTATTTT,CASSPRLAASTDTQYF
TRBV28,TRBJ1-2,-,-,TGTGCCAGCACTGACTCAGGGTCTGGCTACACCTTC,CASTDSGSGYTF